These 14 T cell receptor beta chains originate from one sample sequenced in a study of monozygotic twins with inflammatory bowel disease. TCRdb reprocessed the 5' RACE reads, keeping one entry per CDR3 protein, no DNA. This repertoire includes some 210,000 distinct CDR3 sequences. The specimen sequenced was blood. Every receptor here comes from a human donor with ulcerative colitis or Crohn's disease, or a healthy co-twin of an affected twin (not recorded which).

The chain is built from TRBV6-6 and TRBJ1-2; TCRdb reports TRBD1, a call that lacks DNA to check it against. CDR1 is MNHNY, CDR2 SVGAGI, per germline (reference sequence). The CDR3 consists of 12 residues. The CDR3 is CASSWGDYGYTF.

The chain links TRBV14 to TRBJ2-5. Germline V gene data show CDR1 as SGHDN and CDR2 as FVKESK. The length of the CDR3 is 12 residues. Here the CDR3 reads CASSQDFETQYF.

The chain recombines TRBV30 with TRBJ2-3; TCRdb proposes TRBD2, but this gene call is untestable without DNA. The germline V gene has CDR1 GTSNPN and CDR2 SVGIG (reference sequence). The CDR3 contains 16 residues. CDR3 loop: CAWSGGLAHTTDTQYF.

The CDR3 spells CASSQVLYSNEQFF. This chain connects TRBV3-1 to TRBJ2-1. There are 14 residues in the CDR3. CDR1 and CDR2 (germline): LGHDT, YNNKEL (reference sequence).

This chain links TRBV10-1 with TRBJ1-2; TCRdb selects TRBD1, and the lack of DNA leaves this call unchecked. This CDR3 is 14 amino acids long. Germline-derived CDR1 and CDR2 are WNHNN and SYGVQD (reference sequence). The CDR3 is CASSESRVPDGYTF.

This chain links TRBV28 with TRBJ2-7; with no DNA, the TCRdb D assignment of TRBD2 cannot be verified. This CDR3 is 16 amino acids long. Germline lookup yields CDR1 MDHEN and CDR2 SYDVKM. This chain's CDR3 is CASRPGLAGSSYEQYF.

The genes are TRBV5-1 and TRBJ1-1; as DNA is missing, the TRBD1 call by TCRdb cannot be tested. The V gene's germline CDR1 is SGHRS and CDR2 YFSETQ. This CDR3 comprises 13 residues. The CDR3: CASSPGVGDEAFF.

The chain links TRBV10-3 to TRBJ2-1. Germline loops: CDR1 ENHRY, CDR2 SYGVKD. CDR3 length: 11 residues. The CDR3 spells CATGTTNEQFF.

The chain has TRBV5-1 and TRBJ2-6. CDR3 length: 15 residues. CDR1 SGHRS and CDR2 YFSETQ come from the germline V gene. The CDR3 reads CASQSSTAGANVLTF.

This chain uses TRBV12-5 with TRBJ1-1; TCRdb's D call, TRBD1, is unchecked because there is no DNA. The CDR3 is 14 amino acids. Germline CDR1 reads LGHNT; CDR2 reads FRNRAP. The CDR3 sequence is CASGQGQMNTEAFF. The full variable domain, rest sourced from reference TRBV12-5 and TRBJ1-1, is DARVTQTPRHKVTEMGQEVTMRCQPILGHNTVFWYRQTMMQGLELLAYFRNRAPLDDSGMPKDRFSAEMPDATLATLKIQPSEPRDSAVYFCASGQGQMNTEAFFGQGTRLTVV.

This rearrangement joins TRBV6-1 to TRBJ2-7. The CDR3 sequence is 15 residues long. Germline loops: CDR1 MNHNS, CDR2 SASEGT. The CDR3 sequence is CASSEEATSYYEQYF.

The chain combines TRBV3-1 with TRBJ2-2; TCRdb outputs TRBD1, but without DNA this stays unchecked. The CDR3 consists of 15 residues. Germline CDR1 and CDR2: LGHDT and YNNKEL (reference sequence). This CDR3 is CASSPGQGAAGELFF. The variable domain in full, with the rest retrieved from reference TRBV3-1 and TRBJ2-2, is DTAVSQTPKYLVTQMGNDKSIKCEQNLGHDTMYWYKQDSKKFLKIMFSYNNKELIINETVPNRFSPKSPDKAHLNLHINSLELGDSAVYFCASSPGQGAAGELFFGEGSRLTVL.

This CDR3 reads CASIEGDYNSPLHF. The rearrangement uses TRBV7-9 and TRBJ1-6; TCRdb's D call of TRBD1 is untestable without DNA. This CDR3 is built from 14 residues. Germline V gene data show CDR1 as SEHNR and CDR2 as FQNEAQ (reference sequence).

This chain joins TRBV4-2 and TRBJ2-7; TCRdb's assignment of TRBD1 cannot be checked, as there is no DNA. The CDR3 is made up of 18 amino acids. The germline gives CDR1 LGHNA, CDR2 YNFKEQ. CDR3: CASSQVGFRGPIGGEQYF.